The 25 T cell receptor beta chains presented below share a single source sample, sequenced in a study of blood T cell repertoires in COVID-19. Libraries were prepared by immunoSEQ multiplex PCR; TCRdb keeps only in-frame clonotypes and omits some of them. The table has 55,000 to 65,000 clones, around 90% seen once. The sample consisted of peripheral blood. The receptors derive from a woman aged 80 or older with active COVID-19.

V is TRBV5-1 and J is TRBJ2-5; 7 bases align to TRBD2. The CDR3 length is 14 residues. Germline CDR1 reads SGHRS; CDR2 reads YFSETQ. Unmatched junction bases numbered 8, after V lost 5 bases and J lost 4 bases. CDR3 protein: CASSRDPGGETQYF. CDR3 in DNA: TGCGCCAGCAGTAGGGACCCGGGAGGAGAGACCCAGTACTTC. Full variable domain (rest looked up from reference TRBV5-1 and TRBJ2-5): KAGVTQTPRYLIKTRGQQVTLSCSPISGHRSVSWYQQTPGQGLQFLFEYFSETQRNKGNFPGRFSGRQFSNSRSEMNVSTLELGDSALYLCASSRDPGGETQYFGPGTRLLVL.

In this sample, this clone turned up once. V and J are TRBV9 and TRBJ2-2; D might be TRBD2 (5 bases). Germline CDR1 and CDR2: SGDLS and YYNGEE. This CDR3 has 13 residues. V shed 2 bases and J shed 5 bases, with 7 bases lying between them. The CDR3 reads CASSVSGTGELFF. In DNA, the CDR3 is TGTGCCAGCAGCGTTTCGGGAACCGGGGAGCTGTTTTTT.

The V gene is TRBV6-1, the J gene TRBJ2-7, with no clear D. The CDR3 spans 14 residues. Germline V gene data show CDR1 as MNHNS and CDR2 as SASEGT. Trimming pared 1 base from V and 2 bases from J, leaving 9 bases between. CDR3 residues: CASSEGVGAYEQYV. As DNA, the CDR3 is TGTGCCAGCAGTGAAGGGGTCGGAGCCTACGAGCAGTACGTC.

The chain couples TRBV9 to TRBJ1-1; 8 bases line up with TRBD1. Germline assignment: CDR1 SGDLS and CDR2 YYNGEE. The CDR3 is 14 residues long. With V trimmed by 3 bases and J by 10 bases, 11 bases remained unmatched. This CDR3 is CASSETPGQEGAFF. The CDR3 DNA reads as TGTGCCAGCAGCGAGACTCCGGGACAGGAAGGAGCTTTCTTT. Full variable domain (outside the CDR3, taken from reference TRBV9 and TRBJ1-1): DSGVTQTPKHLITATGQRVTLRCSPRSGDLSVYWYQQSLDQGLQFLIQYYNGEERAKGNILERFSAQQFPDLHSELNLSSLELGDSALYFCASSETPGQEGAFFGQGTRLTVV.

The chain uses TRBV28 and TRBJ2-2, with TRBD2 as a possible D gene (5 bases). Deletions cut 2 bases from V and 3 bases from J, with 7 bases between. CDR3 size: 14 residues. CDR1 is MDHEN, CDR2 SYDVKM, per germline. The CDR3 DNA is TGTGCCAGCAGTTTACGGGGATACACCGGGGAGCTGTTTTTT. Protein product: CASSLRGYTGELFF.

V is TRBV6-1 and J is TRBJ1-5, with 9 bases matching TRBD1. The length of the CDR3 is 17 residues. J lost 6 bases, V lost 4 bases, and 13 bases had no gene match. Looked up from germline, CDR1 is MNHNS and CDR2 is SASEGT. As DNA, the CDR3 is TGTGCCAGCAGTGGCGGAAGTTGGACAGGGGCAGGTCAGCCCCAGCATTTT. It yields the protein CASSGGSWTGAGQPQHF.

The chain uses TRBV29-1 and TRBJ2-3; possible D gene TRBD1, 6 bases. The germline V and J ends were trimmed by 6 bases and 2 bases, with 9 bases remaining between them. From germline, CDR1 is SQVTM and CDR2 ANQGSEA. The CDR3 extends over 12 amino acids. The CDR3 coding sequence is TGCAGCGTGAGGGGGTTCACAGATACGCAGTATTTT. This codes for CSVRGFTDTQYF.

The chain recombines TRBV4-1 with TRBJ2-2; 13 positions agree with TRBD2. Germline values: CDR1 MGHRA, CDR2 YSYEKL. The ends lost 5 bases at V and 6 bases at J; junction bases unmatched: 3. The CDR3 totals 15 residues. In DNA form, the CDR3 reads TGCGCCAGCAGCGCCGGACTAGCGGGAGCCGGGGAGCTGTTTTTT. This sequence encodes CASSAGLAGAGELFF.

V gene TRBV6-5 combines with J gene TRBJ2-3, with 8 bases identical to TRBD2. The V segment lost 4 bases and the J segment 0 bases; nucleotides outside the gene matches: 6. Germline V gives CDR1 MNHEY, CDR2 SVGAGI. The length of the CDR3 is 16 residues. This CDR3 reads CASSSALAASTDTQYF. CDR3 DNA sequence: TGTGCCAGCAGTTCCGCACTAGCGGCTAGCACAGATACGCAGTATTTT.

V and J are TRBV5-1 and TRBJ1-4; 8 bases map to TRBD1. The CDR3 length is 16 residues. Germline-derived CDR1 and CDR2 are SGHRS and YFSETQ. V lost 4 bases and J lost 3; bases outside the gene matches: 8. CDR3 loop: CASSRTGQGANEKLFF. The CDR3 coding sequence is TGCGCCAGCAGCCGAACCGGACAGGGTGCTAATGAAAAACTGTTTTTT.

The gene calls are TRBV11-1 and TRBJ1-1, with D maybe TRBD1 (6 bases). Germline assignment: CDR1 SGHAT and CDR2 FQDESV (reference sequence). The CDR3 is 13 amino acids. Trimming took off 1 base at V and 6 bases at J, with 9 bases between the two ends. The DNA of the CDR3 is TGTGCCAGCAGCTTAGATGAGGGGGCTGAAGCTTTCTTT. Residues: CASSLDEGAEAFF.

The genes are TRBV19 and TRBJ1-1; 8 nucleotides line up with TRBD1. V lost 3 bases and J lost 5; bases outside the gene matches: 8. Germline V gene sequence: CDR1 LNHDA, CDR2 SQIVND (reference sequence). This CDR3 has 15 amino acids. CDR3 amino acids: CASSIRDRGGTEAFF. The CDR3 bases are TGTGCCAGTAGTATTCGCGACAGGGGAGGAACTGAAGCTTTCTTT.

The V call is TRBV2, the J call TRBJ2-1; D is undetermined. Trimming took off 1 base at V and 2 bases at J, with 6 bases between the two ends. There are 14 residues in the CDR3. The germline V gene has CDR1 SNHLY and CDR2 FYNNEI. The CDR3 nucleotides are TGTGCCAGCAGTGAAGGACACACCTACAATGAGCAGTTCTTC. Translation gives CASSEGHTYNEQFF.

This clone was seen a handful of times. The rearrangement links TRBV2 to TRBJ2-3; a possible D gene is TRBD1 (5 bases). Per the germline V gene, CDR1 is SNHLY and CDR2 is FYNNEI. The CDR3 loop spans 15 amino acids. V lost 0 bases, J lost 3 bases, and 10 bases lay in between. CDR3 sequence (DNA): TGTGCCAGCAGTGAAGCAGGGGTACGGACAGATACGCAGTATTTT. Its translation: CASSEAGVRTDTQYF. Full variable domain (remainder filled in from reference TRBV2 and TRBJ2-3): EPEVTQTPSHQVTQMGQEVILRCVPISNHLYFYWYRQILGQKVEFLVSFYNNEISEKSEIFDDQFSVERPDGSNFTLKIRSTKLEDSAMYFCASSEAGVRTDTQYFGPGTRLTVL.

The count of this clone is one. The chain has TRBV4-1 and TRBJ1-6, with TRBD1 identical over 7 bases. The germline gives CDR1 MGHRA, CDR2 YSYEKL. The CDR3 extends over 14 amino acids. V shed 5 bases and J 6 bases; nucleotides not matched to a gene: 4. The CDR3 region is CASSTDRANSPLHF. The CDR3 DNA sequence: TGCGCCAGCAGCACAGACAGGGCTAATTCACCCCTCCACTTT.

This chain links TRBV6-1 with TRBJ1-2; unclear D gene. The germline V and J ends were trimmed by 1 base and 7 bases, with 13 bases remaining between them. There are 14 residues in the CDR3. Germline-derived CDR1 and CDR2 are MNHNS and SASEGT. As DNA, the CDR3 is TGTGCCAGCAGTGAAGTAGCAGACGAGACTGGCTACACCTTC. This translates into CASSEVADETGYTF.

V and J are TRBV5-8 and TRBJ2-3; 7 bases are a match to TRBD1. Germline V gene sequence: CDR1 SGHTS, CDR2 YDEGEE. The CDR3 consists of 14 residues. Trimming at V came to 2 bases and at J to 3 bases, leaving 3 bases not matched to a gene. The CDR3 protein is CASSFEGATDTQYF. CDR3 in DNA: TGTGCCAGCAGCTTCGAGGGGGCTACAGATACGCAGTATTTT.

J is TRBJ2-1 and V is TRBV4-1, with a weak D call TRBD2 (6 bases). V gave up 0 bases and J gave up 6 bases, with 21 bases separating them. Germline V gives CDR1 MGHRA, CDR2 YSYEKL. This CDR3 region has 18 residues. The CDR3 nucleotides read TGCGCCAGCAGCCAAGATGCGTCGAGACTAGGAATCGCCAATGAGCAGTTCTTC. Residues: CASSQDASRLGIANEQFF.

The V gene is TRBV5-4, the J gene TRBJ1-2, with 7 positions matching TRBD1. This CDR3 is 15 amino acids long. From germline, CDR1 is SGHNT and CDR2 YYREEE (reference sequence). The trim removed 0 bases at V and 2 bases at J, leaving 4 bases unmatched. CDR3: CASSLDEGANYGYTF. CDR3 nucleotide sequence: TGTGCCAGCAGCTTGGATGAGGGGGCCAACTATGGCTACACCTTC.

This clone was observed once. The V and J genes are TRBV29-1 and TRBJ1-6; D perhaps matches TRBD1 (6 bases). In germline, CDR1 is SQVTM, CDR2 ANQGSEA. The CDR3 sequence is 13 residues long. The V gene lost 5 bases and the J gene lost 7 bases, with 12 bases spanning the gap. The CDR3 loop reads CSVRGQGNSPLHF. In DNA form, the CDR3 reads TGCAGCGTTCGTGGGCAGGGGAATTCACCCCTCCACTTT.

The V call is TRBV19, the J call TRBJ1-5, with D possibly TRBD1 on 5 matching bases. CDR3 length: 15 amino acids. The germline gives CDR1 LNHDA, CDR2 SQIVND (reference sequence). V was shortened by 5 bases and J by 8 bases, with 19 bases between the two germline ends. Here the CDR3 reads CASSSTMYTDKPQHF. Here the CDR3 DNA reads TGTGCCAGTAGTTCGACGATGTATACGGACAAGCCCCAGCATTTT.

This chain links TRBV4-1 with TRBJ2-7; the D is unclear. This CDR3 is 13 amino acids long. Germline CDR1 and CDR2: MGHRA and YSYEKL. V lost 4 bases and J lost 1, with 8 bases in between. The CDR3 DNA reads as TGCGCCAGCAGCCCCCGAGAGTCCTACGAGCAGTACGTC. It is translated as CASSPRESYEQYV.

The J gene is TRBJ2-7, the V gene TRBV2, with 7 positions matching TRBD2. CDR3 length: 13 residues. The J segment lost 2 bases and the V segment lost 11 bases, leaving 9 bases of the junction unmatched. Germline V gene lookup returns CDR1 SNHLY and CDR2 FYNNEI. CDR3 sequence: CASGRGYTYEQYF. The DNA of the CDR3 is TGTGCCTCAGGGCGGGGGTACACCTACGAGCAGTACTTC. The variable domain in full, with the rest retrieved from reference TRBV2 and TRBJ2-7, is EPEVTQTPSHQVTQMGQEVILRCVPISNHLYFYWYRQILGQKVEFLVSFYNNEISEKSEIFDDQFSVERPDGSNFTLKIRSTKLEDSAMYFCASGRGYTYEQYFGPGTRLTVT.

This clone has just one count. The rearrangement uses TRBV18 and TRBJ2-5; D perhaps matches TRBD1 (6 bases). V was cut by 5 bases and J by 5 bases, with 21 bases left in between. Germline V gives CDR1 KGHSH, CDR2 LQKENI. CDR3 length equals 16 residues. The CDR3 protein is CASSSTKQGIWETQYF. The DNA of the CDR3 is TGTGCCAGCTCATCTACCAAACAGGGTATATGGGAGACCCAGTACTTC.

The J gene is TRBJ1-5, the V gene TRBV19; possibly TRBD1 for D (6 bases). V lost 3 bases, J lost 6 bases, and 12 bases lay in between. Germline-derived CDR1 and CDR2 are LNHDA and SQIVND (reference sequence). CDR3 length: 14 amino acids. The DNA of the CDR3 is TGTGCCAGTAGTATGGTACAGGGCGGTCAGCCCCAGCATTTT. Amino acid sequence: CASSMVQGGQPQHF.